This TCR beta chain comes out of a study of T-cell memory formation after mild COVID-19. TCRdb reprocessed the 5' RACE reads via MiXCR and lists one record per CDR3 protein. This sample has roughly 180,000 distinct CDR3 sequences; less than 20% occur once, and the top ten carry roughly 3.7%. The CDR3 consists of 17 residues. CDR1 and CDR2 (germline): LGHNA, YNFKEQ. Trimming at V came to 1 base and at J to 7 bases, leaving 13 bases not matched to a gene. Sequencing was carried out using PBMCs or a T cell subset sorted from them (not recorded which). This chain uses TRBV4-2 with TRBJ2-7; TRBD2 agrees at 10 bases. This clonotype originated in a man aged 18 to 35 who had mild COVID-19 (a few samples of this study predate the infection). Cell type and time point are not known. The CDR3 bases are TGTGCCAGCAGCCAAGCGCCGGGTGGTAGCGGGGGGAGTGAGCAGTACTTC. Translating it yields CASSQAPGGSGGSEQYF.